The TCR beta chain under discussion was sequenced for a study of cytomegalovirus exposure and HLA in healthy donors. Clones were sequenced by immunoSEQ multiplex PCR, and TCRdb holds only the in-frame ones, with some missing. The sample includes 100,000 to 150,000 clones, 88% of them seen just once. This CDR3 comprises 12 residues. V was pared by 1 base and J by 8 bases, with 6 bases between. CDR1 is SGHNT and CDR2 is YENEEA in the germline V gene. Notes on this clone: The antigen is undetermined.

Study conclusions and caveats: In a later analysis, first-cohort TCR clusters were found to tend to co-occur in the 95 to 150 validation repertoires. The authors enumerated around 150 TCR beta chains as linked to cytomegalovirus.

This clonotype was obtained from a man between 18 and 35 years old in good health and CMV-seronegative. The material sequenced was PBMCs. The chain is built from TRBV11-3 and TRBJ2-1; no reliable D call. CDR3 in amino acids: CASSLAGDEQFF. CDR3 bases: TGTGCCAGCAGCTTAGCCGGAGATGAGCAGTTCTTC.